Presented here are 21 T cell receptor beta chains from one specimen sequenced in a study of T cell responses to AZD1222 COVID-19 vaccine (dated by TCRdb to the early 2020s). The time point label, read with the paper, signifies: baseline before first vaccination. Receptors were amplified or captured by the immunoSEQ multiplex PCR assay. TCRdb limited this immuneACCESS table to in-frame rearrangements with V and J called. A share of clones is missing; checked studies link under half to unresolved V genes, and the rest is unexplained. The sample data list about 140,000 clones, and 75% to 90% of these were observed just once. The ten largest make up about 4% of the sample. The specimen was peripheral blood, collected on day 0 of AZD1222 vaccination. The receptors here all came from an adult in good health.

This clone appeared a few times. The chain carries TRBV29-1 and TRBJ2-1, with 11 bases fitting TRBD1. Germline CDR1 and CDR2: SQVTM and ANQGSEA. This CDR3 is 17 amino acids long. V shed 3 bases and J 10 bases; nucleotides not matched to a gene: 17. CDR3 DNA sequence: TGCAGCGTTGAGACGGCCGGCGGGACAGGGGGTTCTAACGAGCAGTTCTTC. The encoded protein is CSVETAGGTGGSNEQFF.

This clone was observed once. The chain uses TRBV30 and TRBJ1-4, with a weak D call TRBD1 (5 bases). Germline assignment: CDR1 GTSNPN and CDR2 SVGIG (reference sequence). The CDR3 length is 13 residues. Between the trimmed V and J ends, which lost 1 base and 5 bases, there was a span of 8 bases. CDR3 sequence: CAWSGGRNEKLFF. Here the CDR3 DNA reads TGTGCCTGGAGTGGGGGACGGAATGAAAAACTGTTTTTT.

This clone occurred once. The CDR3 DNA is TGTGCCAGCAGCTCCGGGGACAGGAAGAACACTGAAGCTTTCTTT. Amino acid sequence: CASSSGDRKNTEAFF. This chain links TRBV7-9 with TRBJ1-1, with TRBD1 identical over 8 bases. With V trimmed by 4 bases and J by 1 base, 5 bases remained unmatched. The CDR3 has 15 residues. Looked up from germline, CDR1 is SEHNR and CDR2 is FQNEAQ (reference sequence).

In this sample, this clone turned up a few times. V is TRBV24-1 and J is TRBJ2-3; D may be TRBD2 (5 bases). Trimming removed 1 base from V and 3 bases from J, with 25 bases in between. CDR1 KGHDR and CDR2 SFDVKD come from the germline V gene. The CDR3 covers 20 residues. The DNA for the CDR3 is TGTGCCACCAGTGATTTAGCCGGACCGCGGACCGCGAGGGAGACAGATACGCAGTATTTT. It specifies CATSDLAGPRTARETDTQYF.

The chain links TRBV28 to TRBJ1-3, with unresolved D. This CDR3 contains 16 residues. CDR1 and CDR2 (germline): MDHEN, SYDVKM. Trimming took 2 bases from V and 0 from J, leaving 11 bases between them. The CDR3 protein is CASSLPDGYSGNTIYF. CDR3 sequence (DNA): TGTGCCAGCAGTTTACCCGACGGCTACTCTGGAAACACCATATATTTT. The entire variable domain, with the rest obtained from reference TRBV28 and TRBJ1-3, is as follows: DVKVTQSSRYLVKRTGEKVFLECVQDMDHENMFWYRQDPGLGLRLIYFSYDVKMKEKGDIPEGYSVSREKKERFSLILESASTNQTSMYLCASSLPDGYSGNTIYFGEGSWLTVV.

The chain links TRBV5-1 to TRBJ1-1; the D is unclear. The germline CDR1 and CDR2 sequences are SGHRS and YFSETQ. The CDR3 loop spans 15 amino acids. With 4 bases removed from V and 1 base from J, the gap between germline ends came to 14 bases. CDR3 in amino acids: CASSLVGIPNTEAFF. Here the CDR3 DNA reads TGCGCCAGCAGCCTCGTTGGAATCCCGAACACTGAAGCTTTCTTT.

V and J are TRBV29-1 and TRBJ1-1; weak D call: TRBD1 (5 bases). Trimming removed 6 bases at V and 1 base at J, with 15 bases between. Germline V lookup: CDR1 SQVTM, CDR2 ANQGSEA. The CDR3 runs to 14 residues. CDR3 region: CSVGGTPSNTEAFF. DNA for the CDR3: TGCAGCGTGGGGGGGACCCCATCGAACACTGAAGCTTTCTTT.

This chain uses TRBV3-1 (or the pseudogene TRBV3-2) with TRBJ1-6; D may be TRBD1 (5 bases). V was cut by 3 bases and J by 10 bases, with 10 bases left in between. The germline V gene has CDR1 LGHDT and CDR2 YNNKEL (reference sequence). The CDR3 contains 13 residues. Written as DNA, the CDR3 is TGTGCCAGCAGCCACGGGGGTAAGTCACCCCTCCACTTT. This translates into CASSHGGKSPLHF.

The chain carries TRBV7-8 and TRBJ2-5, with TRBD1 matching 11 bases. V shed 5 bases, J shed 5 bases, and the junction held 10 bases outside the gene matches. The CDR3 consists of 16 residues. Germline V gene sequence: CDR1 SGHVS, CDR2 FQNEAQ. DNA of the CDR3: TGTGCCAGCAGCCTCCTAGTCGGGACAGGGGGGGAGACCCAGTACTTC. Protein sequence: CASSLLVGTGGETQYF.

This chain uses TRBV30 with TRBJ1-1; D uncertain. CDR3 length: 10 residues. Between the trimmed V and J ends, which lost 4 bases and 11 bases, there was a span of 11 bases. Germline CDR1 reads GTSNPN; CDR2 reads SVGIG (reference sequence). CDR3 bases: TGTGCCTGGAAGAGAGATAAGGCTTTCTTT. It translates to CAWKRDKAFF.

The V and J genes are TRBV18 and TRBJ1-2; D not certain. Germline V CDR1 and CDR2: KGHSH, LQKENI. V was trimmed by 4 bases and J by 5 bases, leaving 17 bases between them. The CDR3 is 15 residues long. The CDR3 is CASSLGSGYQYGYTF. The CDR3 DNA reads as TGTGCCAGCTCACTGGGGTCGGGGTACCAATATGGCTACACCTTC.

The chain has TRBV9 and TRBJ2-5; 9 bases are a match to TRBD1. Trimming at V came to 3 bases and at J to 5 bases, leaving 11 bases not matched to a gene. The V gene's germline CDR1 is SGDLS and CDR2 YYNGEE. The CDR3 loop spans 16 amino acids. CDR3 DNA: TGTGCCAGCAGCGGTACAGGGGGCCCTCAGCGGGAGACCCAGTACTTC. Protein sequence: CASSGTGGPQRETQYF.

The table lists this clone with a count of one. The gene calls are TRBV29-1 and TRBJ1-5, with D unresolved. Trimming cost V 7 bases and J 7 bases, with 17 bases left between them. CDR1 is SQVTM and CDR2 is ANQGSEA in the germline V gene. The CDR3 contains 13 residues. The CDR3 nucleotides are TGCAGCGCCGCGACGCAAGGGAAGCAGCCCCAGCATTTT. Translated: CSAATQGKQPQHF.

The chain is built from TRBV5-1 and TRBJ2-5, with 9 bases fitting TRBD1. CDR3 length: 14 residues. J gave up 4 bases and V 5 bases, and 6 bases lay outside the gene matches. The germline V gene has CDR1 SGHRS and CDR2 YFSETQ. The CDR3 region is CASSDTGQGETQYF. The DNA for the CDR3 is TGCGCCAGCAGTGACACGGGACAGGGAGAGACCCAGTACTTC.

The chain carries TRBV30 and TRBJ2-2, with D maybe TRBD2 (6 bases). Trimming shortened V by 0 bases and J by 4 bases, and 9 bases separated the two germline ends. The germline V gene encodes CDR1 GTSNPN and CDR2 SVGIG (reference sequence). The CDR3 contains 14 residues. CDR3 bases: TGTGCCTGGAGTGTAGGAGGGGCCACCGGGGAGCTGTTTTTT. This encodes CAWSVGGATGELFF.

This chain connects TRBV2 to TRBJ1-6, with D perhaps matching TRBD1 (6 bases). Germline CDR1 is SNHLY and CDR2 is FYNNEI. The CDR3 contains 15 residues. V was clipped by 6 bases and J by 6 bases, with 15 bases between them. The CDR3 coding sequence is TGTGCCAGCAGGTTGACCCTAGGGGGTAATTCACCCCTCCACTTT. Translated, it gives CASRLTLGGNSPLHF.

The chain uses TRBV5-1 and TRBJ1-6; D gene ambiguous. Looked up from germline, CDR1 is SGHRS and CDR2 is YFSETQ. This CDR3 comprises 16 residues. V was clipped by 0 bases and J by 4 bases, with 11 bases between them. CDR3 sequence reads: CASSLDGRFYNSPLHF. The CDR3 bases are TGCGCCAGCAGCTTGGACGGACGGTTTTATAATTCACCCCTCCACTTT.

V and J are TRBV24-1 and TRBJ2-2; no firm D call. CDR1 and CDR2 from the germline V gene are KGHDR and SFDVKD. This CDR3 comprises 12 residues. Trimming left V 6 bases short and J 5 bases short, with 6 bases between. CDR3 DNA sequence: TGTGCCACCAGTAAGAGGACCGGGGAGCTGTTTTTT. Translated: CATSKRTGELFF.

The J gene is TRBJ1-3, the V gene TRBV15; D uncertain. The CDR3 spans 15 residues. V was clipped by 0 bases and J by 0 bases, with 6 bases between them. Per germline, CDR1 LNHNV and CDR2 YYDKDF (reference sequence). This CDR3 reads CATSRDYSSGNTIYF. CDR3 nucleotide sequence: TGTGCCACCAGCAGAGATTACAGCTCTGGAAACACCATATATTTT.

The rearrangement uses TRBV12-3 or TRBV12-4 and TRBJ1-5; D call uncertain. With 7 bases removed from V and 0 bases from J, the gap between germline ends came to 4 bases. The CDR3 is 12 residues long. The CDR3: CASTISNQPQHF. The CDR3 DNA reads as TGTGCCAGCACCATTAGCAATCAGCCCCAGCATTTT.

The rearrangement uses TRBV6-1 and TRBJ1-5; no definite D call. The CDR3 contains 16 residues. V lost 2 bases, J lost 4 bases, and 15 bases lay in between. Germline CDR1 MNHNS, CDR2 SASEGT. The CDR3 coding sequence is TGTGCCAGCAGTGAACGGACCCATATCCCAAATCAGCCCCAGCATTTT. Translation gives CASSERTHIPNQPQHF.